The 20 T cell receptor beta chains presented below share a single source sample, sequenced in a study of CD8+ T cells in alopecia areata. RNA extraction was followed by reverse transcription into cDNA, which acted as the sequencing template. Generated by immunoSEQ multiplex PCR, the TCRdb table keeps only in-frame clones and is missing some. Recorded here are around 300,000 clones, none singletons. Cells from pooled cutaneous lymph nodes were sorted by CD4, CD8alpha, NKG2D, NKG2ACE and other markers. Sequencing was done on a sample of CD4+ T cells sorted from a lymph node. The receptor source for this set is a C3H/HeJ mouse with alopecia areata. This line is of MHC haplotype H2-k.

This clone came up a few times. Any gene name here is a mouse gene name. The CDR3 goes on 4 residues after the read ends, and that part is filled in from the germline J gene. This chain links TRBV5 with TRBJ1-1; 8 bases agree with TRBD1. CDR3 length: 14 amino acids. Germline CDR1 reads LGHNA; CDR2 reads YNLKQL (reference sequence). CDR3 bases read: TGTGCCAGCAGCCAAGGGACAGGGTTCGCA. This encodes CASSQGTGFA. The entire CDR3 reads CASSQGTGFAEVFF.

The table lists this clone with a few counts. The gene names given are mouse names. The DNA ends 4 residues before the CDR3 does, and the rest of the CDR3 is filled in from the germline J gene. The chain recombines TRBV29 with TRBJ2-3; TRBD1 is a possible D gene (7 bases). The germline V gene has CDR1 MSHET and CDR2 SYDVDS. Trimming left V 0 bases short and J 2 bases short, with 9 bases between. The CDR3 sequence is 15 residues long. The DNA read from the CDR3 is TGTGCTAGCAGTTTATCAGGGGGCGATGCAGAA. This translates into CASSLSGGDAE. The whole CDR3 is CASSLSGGDAETLYF.

About this clone itself: Gene names are mouse gene names. The read is 4 residues too short to cover the CDR3 end, so that end is filled in from the germline J gene. This chain links TRBV31 with TRBJ2-2, with 12 bases aligning to TRBD1. J lost 6 bases, V lost 0 bases, and 2 bases had no gene match. Germline values: CDR1 GKSSPN, CDR2 SITVG. There are 15 residues in the CDR3. The CDR3 here is CAWSLGTGGAGQLYF. CDR3 DNA (partial): TGTGCCTGGAGTCTAGGGACAGGGGGCGCCGGG.

To note about this clone: Gene labels here are mouse ones. The sequenced fragment ends 4 residues before the CDR3 boundary, so the rest is inferred from the germline J gene. The V and J genes are TRBV17 and TRBJ2-5; 8 positions match TRBD1. V gave up 5 bases and J gave up 3 bases; unmatched junction bases: 1. Germline CDR1 MNHDT, CDR2 YYDKIL. The CDR3 consists of 13 residues. CDR3 bases read: TGTGCTAGCAGTTACAGGGGGCAAGAC. It is translated as CASSYRGQD. The whole CDR3 protein reads CASSYRGQDTQYF.

Note on this clone: The listed genes are named as in mouse. The read finishes 4 residues shy of the CDR3 end, and the germline J gene is used to complete it. At the DNA level, this CDR3 is encoded by other sequences in the same sample as well. This sequence joins TRBV31 and TRBJ2-3, with D perhaps TRBD1 (6 bases). CDR3 length: 13 amino acids. V was pared by 2 bases and J by 0 bases, with 6 bases between. Germline V gives CDR1 GKSSPN, CDR2 SITVG. The CDR3 DNA, read in part, is TGTGCCTGGAGTACAGGGAGTGCAGAA. Amino acid sequence: CAWSTGSAE. The whole CDR3 sequence reads CAWSTGSAETLYF.

This clone was detected a few times. Gene names are the mouse ones. The read ends 4 residues shy of where the CDR3 ends; the end is completed using the germline J gene. The chain uses TRBV1 and TRBJ2-1; perhaps TRBD1 as D (6 bases). Germline V lookup: CDR1 NSQYPW, CDR2 LRSPGD (reference sequence). V gave up 3 bases and J gave up 3 bases, with 9 bases separating them. The CDR3 is 14 residues long. This CDR3 reads CTCSASGVYAEQFF. CDR3 DNA, as far as it was read: TGCACCTGCAGTGCCTCAGGGGTCTATGCT.

Only a few counts were recorded for this clone. The genes and germline here are from mouse. The read falls 4 residues short of the CDR3 end, and the missing part is taken from the germline J gene. The chain has TRBV14 and TRBJ2-2, with 7 bases fitting TRBD1. This CDR3 region has 14 residues. V dropped 4 bases and J dropped 3; count of bases not matched to a gene: 3. In germline, CDR1 is SGHDT, CDR2 FRDEAV. The CDR3 loop is CASSPGGDTGQLYF. The covered CDR3 bases are TGTGCCAGCAGTCCAGGGGGAGACACCGGG.

This clone turned up a few times. Germline and genes here are mouse. The read terminates 4 residues ahead of where the CDR3 ends, so the germline J gene completes it. This chain uses TRBV1 with TRBJ1-2, with 8 bases lining up with TRBD1. The germline V gene encodes CDR1 NSQYPW and CDR2 LRSPGD (reference sequence). The CDR3 length is 16 residues. V lost 3 bases to trimming and J lost 2 bases; unmatched junction nucleotides: 8. The sequenced CDR3 bases are TGCACCTGCAGTGCGGTCCGGGACAGGAAGAACTCC. Protein: CTCSAVRDRKNS. From start to end, the CDR3 is CTCSAVRDRKNSDYTF.

Worth noting for this clone: The listed genes are named as in mouse. From the germline J gene comes the end of the CDR3, since the read stops 4 residues before it. The sample contains more than one DNA sequence encoding this CDR3. The genes are TRBV13-1 and TRBJ2-1, with 8 bases aligning to TRBD2. Germline V lookup: CDR1 NSHNY, CDR2 SYGAGN. The CDR3 is made up of 15 amino acids. Unmatched junction bases numbered 2, after V lost 2 bases and J lost 1 base. This chain's CDR3 is CASSDWGANYAEQFF. The CDR3 bases that were read are TGTGCCAGCAGTGACTGGGGGGCAAACTATGCT.

Comment on this clone: Germline and genes: mouse. Sequencing ends 4 residues short of the CDR3 end; the germline J gene provides the rest. The gene calls are TRBV17 and TRBJ2-4; 10 bases map to TRBD2. Germline loops: CDR1 MNHDT, CDR2 YYDKIL. V trimming: 2 bases; J trimming: 3 bases; junction bases outside the gene matches: 5. The CDR3 is 16 amino acids. CDR3 in amino acids: CASSRIPTGGQNTLYF. The DNA read from the CDR3 is TGTGCTAGCAGTAGAATCCCGACTGGGGGGCAAAAC.

Ten or more counts support this clone. Here the gene names and germline are mouse. The CDR3 extends 4 residues past the end of the read, so its final part is completed from the germline J gene. J is TRBJ1-1 and V is TRBV19; TRBD1 aligns across 9 bases. The V segment lost 4 bases and the J segment 4 bases; nucleotides outside the gene matches: 5. CDR1 and CDR2 (germline): FNHDT, SITEND (reference sequence). The CDR3 totals 14 residues. The part of the CDR3 DNA that was read is TGTGCCAGCAGTCCGGGACAGGGCGGCACA. Translated: CASSPGQGGT. The entire CDR3 is CASSPGQGGTEVFF.

This clone was observed a handful of times. Gene labels here are mouse ones. With the read ending 4 residues before the CDR3 end, the germline J gene is used to fill in that end. This CDR3 is also generated by other DNA sequences in the sample. The V call is TRBV5, the J call TRBJ2-5, with D tentatively TRBD1 (6 bases). Germline-derived CDR1 and CDR2 are LGHNA and YNLKQL (reference sequence). The CDR3 has 15 residues. Trimming removed 0 bases from V and 2 bases from J, with 9 bases in between. The sequenced CDR3 bases are TGTGCCAGCAGCCAAGATTTAGGGGGCCAAGAC. Translated: CASSQDLGGQD. The entire CDR3 is CASSQDLGGQDTQYF.

Regarding this clone: Genes and germline are mouse. The read falls 4 residues short of the CDR3 end, and the missing part is taken from the germline J gene. Other DNA sequences of this sample code for an identical CDR3. V is TRBV13-1 and J is TRBJ2-4, with D possibly TRBD2 on 5 matching bases. This CDR3 has 12 residues. CDR1 NSHNY and CDR2 SYGAGN come from the germline V gene. CDR3 bases read: TGTGCCAGCAGTGATACTGGAAAC. Translation: CASSDTGN. The CDR3, in full, reads CASSDTGNTLYF.

In regard to this clone: Gene names refer to mouse genes. The read terminates 4 residues before the CDR3 end, so the remaining end is supplied by the germline J gene. This rearrangement joins TRBV1 to TRBJ2-3, with D possibly being TRBD1 (6 bases). V dropped 6 bases and J dropped 0 bases, with 16 bases sitting between them. This CDR3 is 16 amino acids long. From germline, CDR1 is NSQYPW and CDR2 LRSPGD (reference sequence). The covered CDR3 bases are TGCACCTGCAGGCCCCCCGGGACATCTAGTGCAGAA. Residues: CTCRPPGTSSAE. In full, the CDR3 reads CTCRPPGTSSAETLYF. Full variable domain (missing parts from reference TRBV1 and TRBJ2-3): VTLLEQNPRWRLVPRGQAVNLRCILKNSQYPWMSWYQQDLQKQLQWLFTLRSPGDKEVKSLPGADYLATRVTDTELRLQVANMSQGRTLYCTCRPPGTSSAETLYFGSGTRLTVL.

Only a few counts were recorded for this clone. The gene names given are mouse names. The read comes to an end 4 residues before the CDR3 does, leaving the germline J gene to fill in the end. J is TRBJ2-1 and V is TRBV13-3; 11 bases fit TRBD2. Trimming at V came to 6 bases and at J to 3 bases, leaving 17 bases not matched to a gene. The CDR3 totals 19 residues. CDR1 is NNHDY, CDR2 SYVADS, per germline. The CDR3 region is CASKPSLLDWGGFYAEQFF. CDR3 bases read: TGTGCCAGCAAACCTTCCCTCTTAGACTGGGGGGGTTTCTATGCT.

This clone was counted between two and nine times. The genes are named according to mouse. Read sequence stops 4 residues before the CDR3 end, and the germline J gene provides the missing end. This rearrangement joins TRBV31 to TRBJ1-1; weak D call: TRBD1 (6 bases). Per the germline V gene, CDR1 is GKSSPN and CDR2 is SITVG. This CDR3 has 13 amino acids. This chain's CDR3 is CAWATGGAREVFF. CDR3 DNA (partial): TGTGCCTGGGCGACTGGGGGGGCGCGA.

This clone appeared a few times. Gene names refer to mouse genes. The read falls 4 residues short of the CDR3 end, and the missing part is taken from the germline J gene. The chain uses TRBV31 and TRBJ1-2, with D perhaps TRBD1 (5 bases). This CDR3 comprises 15 residues. Deletions cut 3 bases from V and 0 bases from J, with 14 bases between. Germline V gives CDR1 GKSSPN, CDR2 SITVG. CDR3 DNA (partial): TGTGCCTGGAGCTTCCGACAGCATGCAAACTCC. Its translation is CAWSFRQHANS. From start to end, the CDR3 is CAWSFRQHANSDYTF.

This clone was observed a handful of times. Gene names are mouse gene names. The read ends 4 residues before the CDR3 terminus; that terminus is restored from the germline J gene. The V gene is TRBV16, the J gene TRBJ2-1, with 8 bases lining up with TRBD2. Germline V CDR1 and CDR2: SGHSA, FRNQAP. The CDR3 extends over 15 amino acids. V was pared by 1 base and J by 5 bases, with 4 bases of the junction left unmatched. The CDR3 here is CASSLVGGGNAEQFF. CDR3 DNA (partial): TGTGCAAGCAGCTTAGTGGGGGGGGGAAATGCT.

In its sample, this clone was seen a few times. Genes and germline come from the mouse. Read sequence stops 4 residues before the CDR3 end, and the germline J gene provides the missing end. The chain uses TRBV5 and TRBJ1-2; D remains unclear. Germline loops: CDR1 LGHNA, CDR2 YNLKQL (reference sequence). CDR3 length: 15 residues. V shed 0 bases and J shed 0 bases, with 8 bases lying between them. The CDR3 DNA, read in part, is TGTGCCAGCAGCCAAGAAGACAATGCAAACTCC. Its protein is CASSQEDNANS. The full CDR3 protein reads CASSQEDNANSDYTF.

This clone has more than one count but fewer than ten. Germline and genes here are mouse. The CDR3 sequence: CASSQEGVNAEQFF. The CDR3 bases that were read are TGTGCCAGCAGCCAAGAGGGGGTCAATGCT. The chain has TRBV5 and TRBJ2-1, with D perhaps TRBD1 or TRBD2 (5 bases each). From the germline J gene comes the end of the CDR3, since the read stops 4 residues before it. Trimming pared 0 bases from V and 5 bases from J, leaving 8 bases between. The CDR3 length is 14 residues. The germline V gene has CDR1 LGHNA and CDR2 YNLKQL (reference sequence).